The rows below give T cell receptor beta chains drawn from one sample of a study of PD-L1 blockade in urothelial cancer. This table comes from immunoSEQ multiplex PCR, and its TCRdb copy is limited to in-frame clones, with some not included. Among 50,000 or so clones listed, approximately 79% were seen once. The sample in question was PBMCs, obtained around atezolizumab (anti-PD-L1) treatment. These receptors were obtained from an older man with urothelial cancer. The CDR3 runs from the conserved cysteine through the conserved F or W. Each record gives: V gene, J gene, D gene, clone size, CDR3 protein, CDR3 DNA. The D gene is left open where the match is weak. The listing skips clone size in some rows; elsewhere it reads once, few, many or a size class.

v_gene: TRBV7-2
j_gene: TRBJ1-1
d_gene: -
abundance: -
CDR3aa: CASSMNRVGNTEAFF
CDR3nt: TGTGCCAGCAGCATGAACAGGGTGGGGAACACTGAAGCTTTCTTT

v_gene: TRBV18
j_gene: TRBJ1-1
d_gene: TRBD1
abundance: -
CDR3aa: CASSPGQPNTEAFF
CDR3nt: TGTGCCAGCTCACCGGGACAGCCGAACACTGAAGCTTTCTTT

v_gene: TRBV5-4
j_gene: TRBJ2-3
d_gene: TRBD2
abundance: -
CDR3aa: CASSGTSGAHTDTQYF
CDR3nt: TGTGCCAGCAGCGGGACTAGCGGGGCCCACACAGATACGCAGTATTTT

v_gene: TRBV6-5
j_gene: TRBJ2-5
d_gene: -
abundance: -
CDR3aa: CASRRTGPQETQYF
CDR3nt: TGTGCCAGCAGGCGAACAGGGCCACAAGAGACCCAGTACTTC

v_gene: TRBV6-1
j_gene: TRBJ2-1
d_gene: -
abundance: -
CDR3aa: CASSLTDEQFF
CDR3nt: TGTGCCAGCAGTTTGACAGATGAGCAGTTCTTC

v_gene: TRBV27
j_gene: TRBJ2-1
d_gene: TRBD1
abundance: -
CDR3aa: CASSPYRGMGNEQFF
CDR3nt: TGTGCCAGCAGTCCGTACAGGGGGATGGGCAATGAGCAGTTCTTC

v_gene: TRBV10-1
j_gene: TRBJ1-1
d_gene: TRBD1
abundance: -
CDR3aa: CASRFDRGMNTEAFF
CDR3nt: TGCGCCAGCAGGTTTGACAGGGGGATGAACACTGAAGCTTTCTTT

v_gene: TRBV2
j_gene: TRBJ1-1
d_gene: -
abundance: -
CDR3aa: CASTFTGPEAFF
CDR3nt: TGTGCCAGCACCTTCACAGGGCCTGAAGCTTTCTTT

v_gene: TRBV6-1
j_gene: TRBJ2-3
d_gene: -
abundance: -
CDR3aa: CASSKGGLPTDTQYF
CDR3nt: TGTGCCAGCAGTAAAGGGGGACTTCCCACAGATACGCAGTATTTT

v_gene: TRBV14
j_gene: TRBJ1-3
d_gene: -
abundance: -
CDR3aa: CASSQNRNTIYF
CDR3nt: TGTGCCAGCAGCCAAAACAGGAACACCATATATTTT

v_gene: TRBV5-6
j_gene: TRBJ1-1
d_gene: -
abundance: once
CDR3aa: CASSFRTGGGNTEAFF
CDR3nt: TGTGCCAGCAGCTTTCGTACGGGGGGTGGAAACACTGAAGCTTTCTTT

v_gene: TRBV11-2
j_gene: TRBJ1-2
d_gene: -
abundance: few
CDR3aa: CASSPQVGGYTF
CDR3nt: TGTGCCAGCAGCCCCCAGGTGGGCGGCTACACCTTC

v_gene: TRBV19
j_gene: TRBJ2-5
d_gene: -
abundance: -
CDR3aa: CASSISRSQETQYF
CDR3nt: TGTGCCAGTAGTATCAGCAGGTCGCAAGAGACCCAGTACTTC

v_gene: TRBV5-1
j_gene: TRBJ2-2
d_gene: -
abundance: once
CDR3aa: CASSLGWGENTGELFF
CDR3nt: TGCGCCAGCAGTTTGGGATGGGGGGAGAACACCGGGGAGCTGTTTTTT

v_gene: TRBV14
j_gene: TRBJ2-5
d_gene: -
abundance: -
CDR3aa: CASSPWTAQETQYF
CDR3nt: TGTGCCAGCAGCCCTTGGACAGCCCAAGAGACCCAGTACTTC

v_gene: TRBV27
j_gene: TRBJ1-5
d_gene: -
abundance: -
CDR3aa: CASKLRRRAGNQPQHF
CDR3nt: TGTGCCAGCAAATTACGGCGCAGGGCTGGGAATCAGCCCCAGCATTTT

v_gene: TRBV6-1
j_gene: TRBJ2-1
d_gene: TRBD2
abundance: -
CDR3aa: CASSEAASGGVGEQFF
CDR3nt: TGTGCCAGCAGTGAAGCAGCTAGCGGGGGGGTGGGTGAGCAGTTCTTC

v_gene: TRBV2
j_gene: TRBJ1-4
d_gene: -
abundance: -
CDR3aa: CASSLRGGANEKLFF
CDR3nt: TGTGCCAGCAGCCTACGGGGAGGGGCTAATGAAAAACTGTTTTTT

v_gene: TRBV30
j_gene: TRBJ1-2
d_gene: TRBD1
abundance: once
CDR3aa: CAWDPSGQGYGYTF
CDR3nt: TGTGCCTGGGATCCCTCGGGACAGGGGTATGGCTACACCTTC

v_gene: TRBV29-1
j_gene: TRBJ1-5
d_gene: -
abundance: -
CDR3aa: CSVEASAGQPQHF
CDR3nt: TGCAGCGTTGAAGCGTCGGCGGGTCAGCCCCAGCATTTT

v_gene: TRBV14
j_gene: TRBJ2-1
d_gene: -
abundance: -
CDR3aa: CASSLQAGSYNEQFF
CDR3nt: TGTGCCAGCAGCCTTCAAGCGGGCTCCTACAATGAGCAGTTCTTC

v_gene: TRBV5-6
j_gene: TRBJ1-2
d_gene: -
abundance: many
CDR3aa: CASRAKGSRSSGYTF
CDR3nt: TGTGCCAGCAGAGCTAAGGGGTCGAGATCGTCGGGCTACACCTTC